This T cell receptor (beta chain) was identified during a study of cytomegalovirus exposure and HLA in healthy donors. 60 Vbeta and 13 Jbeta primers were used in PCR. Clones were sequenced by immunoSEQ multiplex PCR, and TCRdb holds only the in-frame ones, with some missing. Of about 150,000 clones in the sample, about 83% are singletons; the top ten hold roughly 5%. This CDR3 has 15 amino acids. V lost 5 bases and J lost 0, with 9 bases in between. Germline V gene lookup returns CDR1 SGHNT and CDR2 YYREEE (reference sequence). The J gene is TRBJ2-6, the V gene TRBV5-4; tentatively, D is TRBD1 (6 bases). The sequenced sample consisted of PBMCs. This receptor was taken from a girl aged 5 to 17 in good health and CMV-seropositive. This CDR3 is CASRGTYSGANVLTF. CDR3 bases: TGTGCCAGCAGAGGGACATACTCTGGGGCCAACGTCCTGACTTTC.